This paragraph reports one TCR beta chain. Its specificity is unknown. The data originate from a study of blood T cells in healthy people across ages. With a J-beta primer mix and a sample-barcoded 5' primer, a second PCR ran roughly 6 to 12 cycles. Per sample, CDR3-containing paired-end reads numbered at least 2.5 million. TCRdb reprocessed the 5' RACE reads via MiXCR and lists one record per CDR3 protein. The data contain 500,000 to 700,000 distinct CDR3 sequences, about 28% of them singletons. Study findings and constraints: The recorded TCR beta diversity per million T cells decreased in a roughly linear manner with age. Long-lived donors had more naive CD4+ cells and higher diversity than aged donors.

Germline V gene lookup returns CDR1 MNHNY and CDR2 SVGAGI (reference sequence). The CDR3 runs 15 residues. V was shortened by 0 bases and J by 2 bases, with 10 bases between the two germline ends. Input material: blood. The chain links TRBV6-6 to TRBJ1-1; D uncertain. This receptor was identified in a woman over 75 in good health. The CDR3 DNA reads as TGTGCCAGCAGTTACTCGAGACGGATTAACACTGAAGCTTTCTTT. It is translated as CASSYSRRINTEAFF.